There are many counts of the clone carrying this T cell receptor (beta chain). Its antigen is not known. The data stem from a study of T-cell reconstitution after alpha-beta-depleted transplantation in children. Overall study findings and caveats: Some patients owed their high day-60 TCRbeta diversity to surviving recipient T cells and thymic progenitors. After one year, T-cell counts and TCRbeta diversity mostly came from new T cells. Several hundred expanded graft clones reportedly were the source of alpha-beta T cells about two months after transplant.

Unique molecular identifiers were incorporated during preparation of the TCRbeta library. TCRdb re-analysed the PCR reads in MiXCR, keeping a single row per CDR3 protein. Among about 18,000 distinct CDR3 sequences listed, approximately 4.9% were seen once. The V and J ends lost 5 bases and 7 bases, in that order; junction bases with no gene match: 1. CDR3 length equals 13 residues. The rearrangement links TRBV12-3 or TRBV12-4 to TRBJ1-4; 10 nucleotides agree with TRBD1. The source material was PBMCs, sampled before TCRalphabeta/CD19-depleted stem cell transplant. This receptor was taken from a boy aged 10-17 years with acute lymphoblastic leukemia, due to receive a stem cell transplant. In nucleotides, the CDR3 is TGTGCCAGCAGTGGGGACAGGGGTGAAAAACTGTTTTTT. Protein sequence: CASSGDRGEKLFF.